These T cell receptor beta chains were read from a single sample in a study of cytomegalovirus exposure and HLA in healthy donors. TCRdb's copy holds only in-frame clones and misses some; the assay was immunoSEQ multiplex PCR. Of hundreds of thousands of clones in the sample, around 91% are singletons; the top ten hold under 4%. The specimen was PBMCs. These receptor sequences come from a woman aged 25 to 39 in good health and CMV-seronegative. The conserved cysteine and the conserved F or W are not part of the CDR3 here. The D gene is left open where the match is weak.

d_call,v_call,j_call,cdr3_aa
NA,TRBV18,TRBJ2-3,ASSPSADTQY
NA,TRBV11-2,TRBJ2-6,ASSFRASSSGANVLT
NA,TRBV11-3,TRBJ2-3,ASSLRGAMGTDTQY
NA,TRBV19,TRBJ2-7,ASSAGWAYEQY
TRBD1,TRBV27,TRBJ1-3,ASSLAPGQGNTIY
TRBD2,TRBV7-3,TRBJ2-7,ASSLMAGGLFNEQY
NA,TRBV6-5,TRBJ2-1,ASTKGDHSYNEQF
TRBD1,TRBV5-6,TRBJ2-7,ASSSDRGDSYEQY
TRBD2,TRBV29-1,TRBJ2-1,SVLPSGSYNEQF
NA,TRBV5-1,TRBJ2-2,ASSLWGETGELF
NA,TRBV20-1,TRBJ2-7,SARDGGAQY
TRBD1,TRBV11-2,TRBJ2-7,ASSSTPGQGSEQY
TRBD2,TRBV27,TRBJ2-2,ASSSTSGYTGELF
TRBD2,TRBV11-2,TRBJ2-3,ASSPLPPVSGGPGDTQY
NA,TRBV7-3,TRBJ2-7,ASSLDYSTEQY
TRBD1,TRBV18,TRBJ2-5,ASSPKGGQGFETQY
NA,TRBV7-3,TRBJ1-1,ASAVQLNTEAF
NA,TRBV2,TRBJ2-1,ASRTSYNEQF
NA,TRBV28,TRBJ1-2,ASSLWQAGYT
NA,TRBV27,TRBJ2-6,ASSLFAGANVLT
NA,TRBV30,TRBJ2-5,AWSLGAAYKETQY
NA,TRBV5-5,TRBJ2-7,ASSVQSSYEQY
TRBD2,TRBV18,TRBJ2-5,ASSRPVLAGGETQY
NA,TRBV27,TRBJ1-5,ASRLDSNQPQH